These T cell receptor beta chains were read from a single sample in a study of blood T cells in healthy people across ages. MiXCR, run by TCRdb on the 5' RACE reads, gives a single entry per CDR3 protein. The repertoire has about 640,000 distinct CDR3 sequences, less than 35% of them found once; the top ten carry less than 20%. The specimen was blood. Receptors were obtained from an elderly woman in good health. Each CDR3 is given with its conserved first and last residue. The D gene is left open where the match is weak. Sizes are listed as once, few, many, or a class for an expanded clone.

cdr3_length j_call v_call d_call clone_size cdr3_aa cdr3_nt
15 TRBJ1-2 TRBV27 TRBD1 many CASSSPGQKFYGYTF TGTGCCAGCAGTTCCCCGGGACAGAAATTCTATGGCTACACCTTC
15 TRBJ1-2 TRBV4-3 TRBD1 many CASSQAQGAGYGYTF TGCGCCAGCAGCCAGGCACAGGGGGCAGGCTATGGCTACACCTTC
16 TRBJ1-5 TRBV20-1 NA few CSAKESTGGYNQPQHF TGCAGTGCCAAAGAGTCCACCGGGGGCTACAATCAGCCCCAGCATTTT
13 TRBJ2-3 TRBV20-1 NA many CSAGSSGTDTQYF TGCAGTGCTGGATCTAGCGGCACAGATACGCAGTATTTT
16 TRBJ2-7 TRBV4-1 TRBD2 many CASSQEGRGSTYEQYF TGCGCCAGCAGCCAAGAGGGGCGGGGGAGCACCTACGAGCAGTACTTC
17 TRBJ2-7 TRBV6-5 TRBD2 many CASSSGRTSGGFYEQYF TGTGCCAGCAGTTCAGGTCGGACTAGCGGGGGGTTCTACGAGCAGTACTTC
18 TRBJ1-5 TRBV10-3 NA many CAISESMGTSHSNQPQHF TGTGCCATCAGTGAGTCGATGGGGACCTCCCATAGCAATCAGCCCCAGCATTTT
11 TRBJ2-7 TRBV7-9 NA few CASSNEYEQYF TGTGCCAGCAGTAATGAGTACGAGCAGTACTTC
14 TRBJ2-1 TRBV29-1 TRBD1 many CSVGGTGIYNEQFF TGCAGCGTTGGGGGGACAGGGATTTACAATGAGCAGTTCTTC
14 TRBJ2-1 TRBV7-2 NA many CASSLAGPRNEQFF TGTGCCAGCAGCTTAGCCGGTCCACGCAATGAGCAGTTCTTC
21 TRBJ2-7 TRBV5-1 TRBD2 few CASNPLGTSGGLLRPTYEQYF TGCGCCAGCAACCCCTTAGGGACTAGCGGGGGGCTGCTACGACCCACCTACGAGCAGTACTTC